Listed below are T cell receptor beta chains from one sample, sequenced in a study of identical twins. In TCRdb, the 5' RACE reads were re-called with MiXCR into one record per CDR3 protein. Of hundreds of thousands of distinct CDR3 sequences detected, over 9% appear once; the ten largest clones hold around 1.5%. These data were likewise used in another study, on yellow fever vaccine responses in identical twins.

Sequenced: PBMCs. These receptors originate from a woman aged 18 to 35 in good health. CDR3s include the opening cysteine and the closing phenylalanine or tryptophan. Not every row has a clone size; where given, it reads once, few, many or a size class.

cdr3_aa | j_call | v_call | clone_size
CSVDGDTQYF | TRBJ2-3 | TRBV29-1 | few
CATSDSFGHDYEQYF | TRBJ2-7 | TRBV24-1 | NA
CASSTSGSGTGELFF | TRBJ2-2 | TRBV28 | NA
CASSPTGSGGPIQETQYF | TRBJ2-5 | TRBV27 | NA
CSARDRRQGGTYEQYF | TRBJ2-7 | TRBV20-1 | few
CASSLDGQYYGYTF | TRBJ1-2 | TRBV5-1 | many
CATRDWTGGRDTQYF | TRBJ2-3 | TRBV27 | NA
CSAGSGGLSTDTQYF | TRBJ2-3 | TRBV20-1 | few
CASSAYGRVSNEQFF | TRBJ2-1 | TRBV7-9 | few
CASSQTGIGWNIQYF | TRBJ2-4 | TRBV12-3/TRBV12-4 | NA
CASSSELAGGPYEQYF | TRBJ2-7 | TRBV12-3/TRBV12-4 | NA
CSAPPQNGNTQYF | TRBJ2-3 | TRBV20-1 | NA
CASKGQGALRYGYTF | TRBJ1-2 | TRBV25-1 | few